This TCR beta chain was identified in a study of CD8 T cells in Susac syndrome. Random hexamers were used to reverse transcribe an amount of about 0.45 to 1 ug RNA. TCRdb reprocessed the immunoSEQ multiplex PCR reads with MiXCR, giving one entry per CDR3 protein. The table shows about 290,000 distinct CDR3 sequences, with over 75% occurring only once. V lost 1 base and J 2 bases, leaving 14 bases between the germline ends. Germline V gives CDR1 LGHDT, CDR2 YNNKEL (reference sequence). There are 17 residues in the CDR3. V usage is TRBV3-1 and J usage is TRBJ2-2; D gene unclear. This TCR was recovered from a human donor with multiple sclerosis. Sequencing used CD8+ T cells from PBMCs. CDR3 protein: CASSQVVALKNTGELFF. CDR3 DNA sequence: TGTGCCAGCAGCCAAGTTGTGGCCCTGAAAAACACCGGGGAGCTGTTTTTT.